This T cell receptor beta chain appears in the sequencing data of a study of T cell responses to AZD1222 COVID-19 vaccine. Study results and caveats: Across spike, vaccine-associated CD4 TCRs were found, dominant at 160-218 and 743-854. Mostly white British, mostly female donors; authors suggested clonal diversity may be underestimated. After the peak T cell response, and only then, were repertoires sampled.

Between the trimmed V and J ends, which lost 5 bases and 7 bases, there was a span of 15 bases. Germline V lookup: CDR1 SGHAT, CDR2 FQNNGV. The CDR3 length is 15 residues. The assay was immunoSEQ multiplex PCR, and TCRdb's table has in-frame clones only and misses some. Here the sample spans roughly 100,000 clones, 88% being singletons. Worth noting for this clone: Its antigen is not known.

The chain links TRBV11-2 to TRBJ1-6, with D perhaps TRBD1 (5 bases). This TCR derives from an adult in good health. This sample comprised peripheral blood, obtained on day 0 of AZD1222 vaccination. As DNA, the CDR3 is TGTGCCAGCAGCGACCGGGACGATTGGAATTCACCCCTCCACTTT. Protein sequence: CASSDRDDWNSPLHF.